This T cell receptor beta chain was captured in a study of cytomegalovirus exposure and HLA in healthy donors (TCRdb year 2017). Regarding the research as a whole: According to an earlier analysis of 587 of the donors, about 170 million T cells yielded some 120 million unique TCR beta sequences and around 300 Gb of sequence data. Donor age, sex, ethnicity and CMV serostatus were compiled alongside the repertoire data. Typing coverage differed by locus: A, B, C, DRB1 and DQB1 were typed in roughly 620-630 donors, DQA1 in approximately 520, DPA1 in 606, and DPB1 in 400 to 490. Of the 300 to 500 genotyped donors, 80% to 90% were placed in the genetic ancestry cluster associated with self-reported Caucasian donors. Class I and class II HLA loci were covered by the typing at four-digit resolution. The study aimed to test whether cataloging public T cell receptors could reveal signatures of past pathogen exposure. To study patterns of TCR occurrence, a later analysis re-analyzed previously published TCR beta repertoires from 666 donors and added high-resolution HLA genotyping. High-throughput TCR immunosequencing, statistical association of individual TCRs with disease status, and machine learning were combined to predict cytomegalovirus infection status. An earlier analysis of 587 of the donors applied high-throughput TCR beta sequencing to assess whether each TCR beta V gene segment acted as functional or pseudogenic. About five DR-DQ haplotypes were treated as single units for association and clustering because of strong linkage in the cohort. Among 398 genotyped donors of the cohort, an average of approximately 240,000 unique TCR beta nucleotide sequences was sequenced per donor, of which about 18% were non-productive. An early release that covered more than 550 HLA-typed donors contained approximately 300 gigabases of sequencing data and approximately 85 million unique TCR sequences. A later genetic analysis used genome-wide SNP genotypes for about three fifths of the 666 donors, treating that subset as a discovery cohort. A separate validation cohort of approximately 130 different subjects was used in addition to the approximately 700-subject first cohort. Every discovery cohort repertoire had been produced on one sequencing platform. The later analysis used no new phenotypic data to find candidate immune exposures, relying instead on TCR beta sequences and their occurrence across donors. The study used immunosequencing to profile the T cell repertoires of around 600 subjects and linked those repertoires to cytomegalovirus serostatus. What the study reported, not specific to this receptor: In both the original and validation cohorts, the classifier was reported to diagnose cytomegalovirus status with high specificity and sensitivity. Only TCR beta chains were sequenced in this cohort, and the absence of alpha or paired-chain data limited detectable features. According to a later analysis, most CMV-associated TCR beta chains appeared to be HLA-restricted, and the HLA associations seemed to be driven largely by CMV exposure. A later genetic analysis reported fewer N-insertions in productive TCRs among donors in an Asian-associated ancestry cluster than the approximately 670-donor mean. V-gene and J-gene trimming of TCR beta chains was associated with a missense DCLRE1C variant in a later genetic analysis, and the association was replicated in an independent cohort. Immune exposure information for the cohort was limited to CMV serostatus. A total of 150 or so TCR beta chains were listed by the study as associated with cytomegalovirus. Broadly in line with IMGT annotations, most TCR beta V segments showed up in productive rearrangements about 87% or about 30% of the time in an earlier analysis of around 550 of the donors. The authors suggested that the approach could potentially be extended to other disease states and immunological phenotypes. A further reported finding was that TCR beta sequences accurately predicted the HLA-A and HLA-B alleles for most subjects in the first cohort. A group of highly shared sequence variants was considered likely to be a technical artifact of the sequencing pipeline. Most TCR sequences were seen in very few donors, while some public TCRs were found in many individuals. Sequencing depth was assumed to be roughly uniform across donors in the presence/absence analyses, though that assumption may not hold. Because some donors lacked HLA typing at each locus, the association tests relied only on the typed subset. Correlated functional status among segregating V segments might reflect linkage disequilibrium, but an unknown experimental factor could not be ruled out. Compared with equally common non-associated chains, HLA-associated TCR beta chains in a later analysis were more clonally expanded and had lower generation probabilities. In a later analysis, TCR association rates were found to vary across HLA loci, with the most associated TCRs seen for DRB1 alleles and the fewest for HLA-C alleles. In vitro tests confirmed that a few of the cytomegalovirus-associated TCR beta chains recognize cytomegalovirus antigens. Some IMGT-functional V segments, including TRBV6-2 and TRBV6-3, could not be told apart with the 87-base-pair reads, so those segments were excluded. Strong co-occurrence of HLA alleles, especially DR and DQ, made assigning TCR associations to individual alleles difficult. A later analysis reported that several top co-occurrence clusters appeared linked to parvovirus B19, influenza, CMV and Epstein-Barr virus. Specific HLA alleles were associated with more than 15,000 TCR beta sequences at a false discovery rate of 0.05 in a later analysis. Because counts were too low, 15 to 20 rarely observed V segments, including chromosome 9 orphons, were excluded from the earlier analysis of under 650 of the donors.

The protocol used for the library was the immunoSEQ multiplex PCR assay. For the multiplex PCR, a mixture combining 60 forward primers for TCR Vbeta segments and 13 reverse primers for TCR Jbeta segments was used. The CDR3 region of rearranged TCR beta genes was amplified from genomic DNA by a multiplex PCR assay. On the Illumina HiSeq System, the amplified TCR beta libraries were sequenced as 87-base-pair reads. The published analysis was carried out like this. A later analysis tallied 75 million to 85 million unique TCR beta chains across the 660 or so repertoires, and roughly 11 million of those chains were shared by two or more donors. Raw reads were error-corrected and collapsed into unique sequences by a nearest-neighbor algorithm in which closely related sequences were merged to remove PCR and sequencing errors. To assign V, D and J gene segments, CDR3 sequences were aligned to IMGT reference sequences. For a sequence to be retained, a match of at least six nucleotides to both a V gene segment and a J gene segment was required. Rearrangements were called productive when the CDR3 lacked stop codons and stayed in frame with V and J; all others were non-productive. CDR3 was defined by IMGT convention, running from the second conserved V-encoded cysteine to the conserved J-encoded phenylalanine. In an earlier analysis of 550 to 650 of the donors, sequences lacking an unambiguous match to a single V gene segment were excluded. In an earlier analysis of approximately 500 of the donors, a V segment was called functional when productive rearrangements were above 56.7%, and segregating when the standard deviation between donors exceeded 5%. A statistical classification framework was built to diagnose cytomegalovirus status from the catalog of TCR beta chain sequences. A later analysis assigned V and J genes by comparing TCR nucleotide sequences with IMGT/GENE-DB human TR gene sequences. In a later analysis, CDR3 sequences and most-parsimonious VDJ recombination scenarios were assigned using the TCRdist pipeline. In a later analysis, each TCR beta chain was defined by its CDR3 amino acid sequence together with its V-gene family, and reads without a unique V-gene family were excluded. As a way to deal with suspected cross-contamination and a sequencing artifact, a later analysis dropped 450 to 600 nucleotide sequences that were highly shared and had low generation probability. In a later analysis, a clonal expansion index for each public chain was calculated from normalized within-repertoire ranks of inferred template counts. In a later analysis, generation probabilities were computed using a VDJ recombination model fitted to out-of-frame rearrangements, and the results were checked against IGoR. A later analysis scored TCR-TCR, TCR-HLA and TCR-CMV co-occurrence with hypergeometric tests, applying a repertoire-size bias correction to TCR pairs. To estimate false discovery rates, a later analysis permuted the HLA or CMV assignments 20 times. In a later analysis, co-occurring TCRs were grouped using DBSCAN, with TCRdist sequence similarity added in when clustering inside HLA-allele-positive subsets. Repertoires with fewer than 30,000 or more than 120,000 public chains were left out of co-occurrence clustering, as were a few repertoires with anomalous nucleotide sharing. This is the immuneACCESS table as TCRdb keeps it, with only in-frame sequences that have V and J called. A part of the clones is gone; compared with another copy, unresolved V genes explain less than half, and the rest is unexplained. V, J and clone size are taken as reported in that table, and D and trimming were inferred from the DNA itself. The sample table contains some 130,000 clones; only one count was recorded for roughly 70% of them. Around 7% of the sample is taken by the ten largest.

The cohort was made up of 650 to 700 healthy bone marrow donors. At the time of sampling, all cohort members were nominally healthy, though unrecorded immune exposures were likely present. The donor tested CMV seronegative, placing the donor among the 300 to 400 seronegative members of the cohort. A peripheral blood sample was collected from each donor, and TCR beta sequencing was performed on peripheral blood mononuclear cells. Genomic DNA was extracted from the blood cell samples with the Qiagen DNeasy Blood Extraction Kit. Concerning this clone itself: Its antigen is currently not known. Base qualities are not recorded, but no much larger clone differs from it by a single base.

The CDR3 goes from the cysteine to the phenylalanine over 12 residues. The retained sequence is limited to the CDR3, 36 bases, with the frame set at the first base. V sheds 4 bases and J sheds 8 bases, leaving 11 bases between their ends. CDR1 and CDR2 are read off the germline V gene (reference sequence) as SEHNR and FQNEAQ. This sequence uses TRBV7-9 and TRBJ1-2, with TRBD1 perhaps the D gene, on 6 matching bases. The clonotype was recovered from a man between 25 and 39 years old in good health and CMV-seronegative. Sample: PBMCs. The CDR3 has the sequence CASSYKGGGYTF. The bases are TGTGCCAGCAGCTATAAAGGGGGAGGCTACACCTTC.